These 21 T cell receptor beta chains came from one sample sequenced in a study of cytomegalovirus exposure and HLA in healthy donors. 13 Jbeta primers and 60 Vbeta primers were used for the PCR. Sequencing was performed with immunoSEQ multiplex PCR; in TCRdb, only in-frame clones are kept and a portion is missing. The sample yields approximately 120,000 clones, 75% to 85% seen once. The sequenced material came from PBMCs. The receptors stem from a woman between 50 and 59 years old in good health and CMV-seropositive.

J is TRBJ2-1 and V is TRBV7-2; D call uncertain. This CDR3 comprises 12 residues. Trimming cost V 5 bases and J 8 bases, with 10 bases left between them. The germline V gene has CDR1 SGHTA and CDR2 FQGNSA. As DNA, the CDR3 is TGTGCCAGCAGCCGCGAGATGGATGAGCAGTTCTTC. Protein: CASSREMDEQFF. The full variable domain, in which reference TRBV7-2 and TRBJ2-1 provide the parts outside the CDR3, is GAGVSQSPSNKVTEKGKDVELRCDPISGHTALYWYRQSLGQGLEFLIYFQGNSAPDKSGLPSDRFSAERTGGSVSTLTIQRTQQEDSAVYLCASSREMDEQFFGPGTRLTVL.

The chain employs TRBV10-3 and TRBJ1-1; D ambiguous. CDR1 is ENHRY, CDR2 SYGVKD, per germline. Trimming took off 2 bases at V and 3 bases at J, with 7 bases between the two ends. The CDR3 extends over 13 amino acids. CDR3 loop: CAISEEQYTEAFF. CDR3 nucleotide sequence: TGTGCCATCAGTGAGGAACAATACACTGAAGCTTTCTTT.

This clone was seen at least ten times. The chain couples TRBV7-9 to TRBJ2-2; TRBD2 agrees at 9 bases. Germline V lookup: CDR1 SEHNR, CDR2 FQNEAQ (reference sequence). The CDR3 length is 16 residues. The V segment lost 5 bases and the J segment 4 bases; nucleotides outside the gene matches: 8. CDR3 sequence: CASSQGLAGRTGELFF. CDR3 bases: TGTGCCAGCAGCCAGGGGCTAGCGGGGCGCACCGGGGAGCTGTTTTTT.

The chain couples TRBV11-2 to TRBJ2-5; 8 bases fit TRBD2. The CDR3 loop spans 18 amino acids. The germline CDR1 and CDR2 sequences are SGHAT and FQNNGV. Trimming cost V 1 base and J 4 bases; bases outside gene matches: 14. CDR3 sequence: CASSLGFRMSGGGETQYF. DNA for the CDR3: TGTGCCAGCAGCTTAGGGTTTCGGATGAGCGGGGGCGGAGAGACCCAGTACTTC.

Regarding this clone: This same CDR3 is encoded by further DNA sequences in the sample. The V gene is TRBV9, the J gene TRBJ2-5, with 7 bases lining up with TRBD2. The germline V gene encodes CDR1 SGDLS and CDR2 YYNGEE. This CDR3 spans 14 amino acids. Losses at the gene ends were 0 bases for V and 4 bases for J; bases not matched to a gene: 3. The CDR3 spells CASSVAGGGETQYF. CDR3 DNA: TGTGCCAGCAGCGTAGCGGGAGGAGGAGAGACCCAGTACTTC.

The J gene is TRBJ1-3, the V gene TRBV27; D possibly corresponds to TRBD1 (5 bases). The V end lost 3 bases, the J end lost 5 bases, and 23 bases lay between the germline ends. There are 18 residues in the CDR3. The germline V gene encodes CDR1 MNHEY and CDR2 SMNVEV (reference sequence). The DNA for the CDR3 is TGTGCCAGCAGTTTGCCGCTATCGGCAGGGAATGGGCGAAACACCATATATTTT. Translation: CASSLPLSAGNGRNTIYF.

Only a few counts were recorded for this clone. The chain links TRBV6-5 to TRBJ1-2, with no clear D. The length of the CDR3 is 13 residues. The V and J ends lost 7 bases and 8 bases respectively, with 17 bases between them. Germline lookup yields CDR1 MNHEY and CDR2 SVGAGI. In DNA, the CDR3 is TGTGCCAGCAATTCCCCGTGGGCAAGCGGCTACACCTTC. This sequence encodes CASNSPWASGYTF.

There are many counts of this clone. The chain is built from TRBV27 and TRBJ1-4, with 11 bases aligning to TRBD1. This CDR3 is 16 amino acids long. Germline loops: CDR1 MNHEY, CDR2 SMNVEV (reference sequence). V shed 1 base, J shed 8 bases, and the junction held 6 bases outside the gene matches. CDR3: CASSLYGQGAREKLFF. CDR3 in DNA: TGTGCCAGCAGTTTATATGGACAGGGGGCGCGGGAAAAACTGTTTTTT.

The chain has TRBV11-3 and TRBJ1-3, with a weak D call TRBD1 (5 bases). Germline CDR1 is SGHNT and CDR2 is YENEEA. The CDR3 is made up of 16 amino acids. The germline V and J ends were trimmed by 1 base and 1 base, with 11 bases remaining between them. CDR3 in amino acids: CASSLGQPVSGNTIYF. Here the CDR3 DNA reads TGTGCCAGCAGCTTAGGACAGCCGGTTTCTGGAAACACCATATATTTT.

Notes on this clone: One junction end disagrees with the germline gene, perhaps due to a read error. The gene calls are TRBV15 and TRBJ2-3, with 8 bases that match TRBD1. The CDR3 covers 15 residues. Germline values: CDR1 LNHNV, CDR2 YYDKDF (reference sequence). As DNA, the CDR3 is TGTGCCACCAGCAGGCGACAGGGGCGCACAGGTACGCAGTATTTT. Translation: CATSRRQGRTGTQYF.

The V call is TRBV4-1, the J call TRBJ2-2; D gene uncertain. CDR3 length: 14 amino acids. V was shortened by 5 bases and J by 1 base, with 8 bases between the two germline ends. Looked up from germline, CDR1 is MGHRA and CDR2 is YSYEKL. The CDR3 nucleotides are TGCGCCAGCAGCTATGGAGAGAACACCGGGGAGCTGTTTTTT. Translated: CASSYGENTGELFF.

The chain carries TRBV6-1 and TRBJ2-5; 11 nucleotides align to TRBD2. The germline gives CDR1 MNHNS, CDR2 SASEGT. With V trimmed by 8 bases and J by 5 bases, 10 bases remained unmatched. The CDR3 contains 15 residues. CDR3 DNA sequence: TGTGCCAGCCGTCCGACTAGCGGGGCGGGGGAGACCCAGTACTTC. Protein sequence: CASRPTSGAGETQYF.

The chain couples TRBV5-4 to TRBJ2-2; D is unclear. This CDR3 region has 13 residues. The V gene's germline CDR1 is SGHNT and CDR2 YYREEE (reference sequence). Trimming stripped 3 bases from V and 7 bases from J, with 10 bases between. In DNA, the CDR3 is TGTGCCAGCAGCTGGTCCAGAGGCGGGGAGCTGTTTTTT. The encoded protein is CASSWSRGGELFF. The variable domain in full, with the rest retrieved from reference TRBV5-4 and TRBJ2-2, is ETGVTQSPTHLIKTRGQQVTLRCSSQSGHNTVSWYQQALGQGPQFIFQYYREEENGRGNFPPRFSGLQFPNYSSELNVNALELDDSALYLCASSWSRGGELFFGEGSRLTVL.

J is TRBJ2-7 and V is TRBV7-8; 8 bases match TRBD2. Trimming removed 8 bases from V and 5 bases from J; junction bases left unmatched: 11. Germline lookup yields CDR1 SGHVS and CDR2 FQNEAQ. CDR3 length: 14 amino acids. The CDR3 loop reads CASRPRSSGNEQYF. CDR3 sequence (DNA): TGTGCCAGCCGCCCGAGGAGTAGCGGGAACGAGCAGTACTTC.

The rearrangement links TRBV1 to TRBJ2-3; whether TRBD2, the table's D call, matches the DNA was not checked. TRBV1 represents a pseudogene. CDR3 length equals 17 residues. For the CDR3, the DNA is TGCACCAGCAGACACACTCGACTAGCGATAGACACAGATACGCAGTATTTT. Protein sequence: CTSRHTRLAIDTDTQYF.

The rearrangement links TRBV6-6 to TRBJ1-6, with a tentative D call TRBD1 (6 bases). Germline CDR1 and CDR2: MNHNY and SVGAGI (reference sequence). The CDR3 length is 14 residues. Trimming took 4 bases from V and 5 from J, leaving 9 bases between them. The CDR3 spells CASSSRDNNSPLHF. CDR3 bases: TGTGCCAGCAGTTCCCGGGACAATAATTCACCCCTCCACTTT.

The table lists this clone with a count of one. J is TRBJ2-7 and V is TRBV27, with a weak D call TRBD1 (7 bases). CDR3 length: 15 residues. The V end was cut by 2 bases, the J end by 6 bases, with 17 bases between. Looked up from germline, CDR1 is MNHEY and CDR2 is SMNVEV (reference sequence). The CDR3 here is CASSLGVRGVREQYF. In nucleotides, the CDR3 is TGTGCCAGCAGTTTAGGGGTCAGGGGGGTCCGCGAGCAGTACTTC.

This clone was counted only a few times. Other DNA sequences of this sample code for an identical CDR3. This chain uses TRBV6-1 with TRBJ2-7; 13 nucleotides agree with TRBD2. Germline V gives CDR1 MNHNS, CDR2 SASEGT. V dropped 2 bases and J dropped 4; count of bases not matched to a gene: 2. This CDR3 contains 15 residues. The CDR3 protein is CASSERTSGSYEQYF. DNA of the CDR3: TGTGCCAGCAGTGAAAGGACTAGCGGGAGTTACGAGCAGTACTTC.

For the CDR3, the DNA is TGTGCCATCAGTGAGTCGAGGCAGGGTAAGGACAATCAGCCCCAGCATTTT. Translation gives CAISESRQGKDNQPQHF. This sequence joins TRBV10-3 and TRBJ1-5, with D possibly TRBD1 on 5 matching bases. This CDR3 has 17 amino acids. V was shortened by 0 bases and J by 3 bases, with 15 bases between the two germline ends. The germline V gene encodes CDR1 ENHRY and CDR2 SYGVKD.

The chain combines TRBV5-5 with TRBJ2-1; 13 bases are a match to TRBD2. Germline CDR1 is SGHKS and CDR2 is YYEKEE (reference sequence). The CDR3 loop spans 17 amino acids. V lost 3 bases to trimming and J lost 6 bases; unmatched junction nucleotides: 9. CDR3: CASSWGLAGQDFNEQFF. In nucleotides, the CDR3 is TGTGCCAGCAGCTGGGGACTAGCGGGGCAGGATTTCAATGAGCAGTTCTTC.

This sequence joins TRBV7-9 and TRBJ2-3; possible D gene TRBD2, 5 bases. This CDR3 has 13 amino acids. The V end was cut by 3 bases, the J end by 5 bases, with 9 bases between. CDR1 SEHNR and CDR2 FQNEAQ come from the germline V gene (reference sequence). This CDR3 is CASSLVGVDTQYF. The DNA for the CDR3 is TGTGCCAGCAGCTTGGTCGGGGTAGATACGCAGTATTTT.